The 16 T cell receptor beta chains presented below share a single source sample, sequenced in a study of identifying expanded T cells in peripheral blood (dated by TCRdb to about 2019). Library method: the immunoSEQ multiplex PCR assay. TCRdb mirrors the immuneACCESS table, restricted to in-frame sequences. Some clones are absent from its copies; in checked studies, under half trace to an unresolved V gene, and the reason for the others is unknown. The sample includes over 70,000 clones, with around nine tenths observed a single time. The top ten constitute around 20% of the sample. The source material was blood. The receptors here all came from a person aged 18-69 years in good health.

The chain couples TRBV29-1 to TRBJ1-1; no clear D. With 6 bases removed from V and 1 base from J, the gap between germline ends came to 12 bases. CDR3 length equals 13 residues. Per the germline V gene, CDR1 is SQVTM and CDR2 is ANQGSEA. CDR3 protein: CSVFPTANTEAFF. CDR3 coding DNA: TGCAGCGTGTTCCCCACAGCGAACACTGAAGCTTTCTTT.

The rearrangement joins TRBV4-2 to TRBJ2-2, with D tentatively TRBD1 (6 bases). Trimming took off 3 bases at V and 2 bases at J, with 13 bases between the two ends. The germline V gene has CDR1 LGHNA and CDR2 YNFKEQ. The CDR3 is made up of 16 amino acids. CDR3 region: CASSQADRTNTGELFF. The DNA of the CDR3 is TGTGCCAGCAGCCAGGCCGACAGGACAAACACCGGGGAGCTGTTTTTT.

The gene calls are TRBV5-7 and TRBJ1-1, with 9 bases identical to TRBD1. TRBV5-7 is filed as an ORF, its function uncertain. This CDR3 is 17 amino acids long. V lost 4 bases, J lost 6 bases, and 16 bases stayed unmatched. The CDR3 region has the DNA TGTGCCAGCAGCCCCTCGACTCGGGCTACAGGGGGCCCTGAAGCTTTCTTT. Its protein is CASSPSTRATGGPEAFF.

This sequence joins TRBV28 and TRBJ1-5; 11 nucleotides align to TRBD1. In germline, CDR1 is MDHEN, CDR2 SYDVKM. This CDR3 has 19 residues. V gave up 3 bases and J gave up 4 bases; unmatched junction bases: 14. The CDR3 DNA follows: TGTGCCAGCAGTTTTGAAAAGGACAGGGGGCGAGGAAGGAATCAGCCCCAGCATTTT. Translation: CASSFEKDRGRGRNQPQHF.

V is TRBV10-3 and J is TRBJ1-5; 7 bases fit TRBD1. V gave up 10 bases and J gave up 2 bases; unmatched junction bases: 8. The CDR3 spans 14 residues. Germline V gene lookup returns CDR1 ENHRY and CDR2 SYGVKD. CDR3 nucleotides: TGTGCCACCGGATTTACAGGGGGCAATCAGCCCCAGCATTTT. Translating gives CATGFTGGNQPQHF.

Of note for this clone: The same CDR3 can be traced to other DNA sequences in this sample. The CDR3 nucleotides read TGTGCCAGCAGCTTTGGTTACGAGCAGTACTTC. It encodes CASSFGYEQYF. The chain joins TRBV5-6 to TRBJ2-7; no clear D. The CDR3 length is 11 residues. The germline V and J ends were trimmed by 2 bases and 4 bases, with 4 bases remaining between them. Per germline, CDR1 SGHDT and CDR2 YYEEEE.

V is TRBV7-2 and J is TRBJ1-1; D gene ambiguous. Germline CDR1 SGHTA, CDR2 FQGNSA. The CDR3 is made up of 13 amino acids. V gave up 5 bases and J gave up 3 bases, with 10 bases separating them. Here the CDR3 reads CASSLEVYTEAFF. CDR3 coding DNA: TGTGCCAGCAGCCTAGAGGTGTACACTGAAGCTTTCTTT. Supplemented by reference TRBV7-2 and TRBJ1-1, the full variable domain reads GAGVSQSPSNKVTEKGKDVELRCDPISGHTALYWYRQSLGQGLEFLIYFQGNSAPDKSGLPSDRFSAERTGGSVSTLTIQRTQQEDSAVYLCASSLEVYTEAFFGQGTRLTVV.

The J gene is TRBJ2-7, the V gene TRBV4-3, with 7 bases matching TRBD1. V dropped 0 bases and J dropped 7; count of bases not matched to a gene: 12. Germline V lookup: CDR1 LGHNA, CDR2 YSLEER. The CDR3 sequence is 16 residues long. CDR3 amino acids: CASSQDSTGVVWEQYF. DNA of the CDR3: TGCGCCAGCAGCCAAGATAGTACAGGGGTAGTGTGGGAGCAGTACTTC.

V usage is TRBV5-4 and J usage is TRBJ2-2; TRBD2 aligns across 8 bases. From germline, CDR1 is SGHNT and CDR2 YYREEE (reference sequence). V trimming: 0 bases; J trimming: 5 bases; junction bases outside the gene matches: 9. The CDR3 is made up of 17 amino acids. This CDR3 is CASSLAKAGGLTGELFF. The CDR3 nucleotides are TGTGCCAGCAGCTTGGCCAAGGCGGGGGGCCTAACCGGGGAGCTGTTTTTT.

V gene TRBV5-1 combines with J gene TRBJ2-1; 11 bases fit TRBD2. Germline V lookup: CDR1 SGHRS, CDR2 YFSETQ. The CDR3 spans 15 residues. With 4 bases clipped from V and 4 bases from J, the junction kept 4 bases outside the gene matches. As DNA, the CDR3 is TGCGCCAGCAGCGTAGGGACTAGCGGTTACAATGAGCAGTTCTTC. Residues: CASSVGTSGYNEQFF.

CDR3 protein: CASSPGFGEKLFF. In DNA, the CDR3 is TGTGCCAGCAGCCCGGGGTTTGGTGAAAAACTGTTTTTT. J is TRBJ1-4 and V is TRBV5-6; D ambiguous. CDR1 is SGHDT, CDR2 YYEEEE, per germline. CDR3 length: 13 residues. Trimming took 4 bases from V and 7 from J, leaving 11 bases between them. Supplemented by reference TRBV5-6 and TRBJ1-4, the full variable domain reads DAGVTQSPTHLIKTRGQQVTLRCSPKSGHDTVSWYQQALGQGPQFIFQYYEEEERQRGNFPDRFSGHQFPNYSSELNVNALLLGDSALYLCASSPGFGEKLFFGSGTQLSVL.

This clone was seen a single time. The V and J genes are TRBV4-3 and TRBJ2-5; D may be TRBD1 (5 bases). The germline V gene encodes CDR1 LGHNA and CDR2 YSLEER. Trimming removed 0 bases from V and 0 bases from J, with 14 bases in between. CDR3 size: 17 residues. CDR3 region: CASSQDWAGQNQETQYF. The CDR3 DNA is TGCGCCAGCAGCCAAGATTGGGCAGGGCAGAACCAAGAGACCCAGTACTTC.

The chain has TRBV27 and TRBJ2-1; TRBD2 agrees at 11 bases. The V segment lost 3 bases and the J segment 0 bases; nucleotides outside the gene matches: 19. This CDR3 contains 22 residues. Looked up from germline, CDR1 is MNHEY and CDR2 is SMNVEV (reference sequence). In DNA, the CDR3 is TGTGCCAGCAGTTTGAGGGTCCGGCGGTCTAGCGGGGGGCCCAGCTCCTACAATGAGCAGTTCTTC. This translates into CASSLRVRRSSGGPSSYNEQFF.

The chain couples TRBV29-1 to TRBJ1-4; D is possibly TRBD1 (5 bases). The CDR3 is made up of 14 amino acids. V was cut by 3 bases and J by 7 bases, with 15 bases left in between. Looked up from germline, CDR1 is SQVTM and CDR2 is ANQGSEA. For the CDR3, the DNA is TGCAGCGTTGATGGGGCCTCCGGGGGTGAAAAACTGTTTTTT. Translation: CSVDGASGGEKLFF.

The rearrangement joins TRBV5-6 to TRBJ1-1; 9 nucleotides align to TRBD1. The CDR3 covers 15 residues. The V segment lost 4 bases and the J segment 5 bases; nucleotides outside the gene matches: 9. Germline CDR1 SGHDT, CDR2 YYEEEE. The CDR3 region is CASSLQGQGDTEAFF. DNA of the CDR3: TGTGCCAGCAGCCTCCAGGGACAGGGTGATACTGAAGCTTTCTTT.

J is TRBJ2-3 and V is TRBV6-5, with D unclear. Trimming took off 2 bases at V and 4 bases at J, with 10 bases between the two ends. CDR1 and CDR2 from the germline V gene are MNHEY and SVGAGI. The CDR3 extends over 14 amino acids. The CDR3 here is CASSYGPHPDTQYF. The CDR3 coding sequence is TGTGCCAGCAGTTACGGCCCCCATCCAGATACGCAGTATTTT.